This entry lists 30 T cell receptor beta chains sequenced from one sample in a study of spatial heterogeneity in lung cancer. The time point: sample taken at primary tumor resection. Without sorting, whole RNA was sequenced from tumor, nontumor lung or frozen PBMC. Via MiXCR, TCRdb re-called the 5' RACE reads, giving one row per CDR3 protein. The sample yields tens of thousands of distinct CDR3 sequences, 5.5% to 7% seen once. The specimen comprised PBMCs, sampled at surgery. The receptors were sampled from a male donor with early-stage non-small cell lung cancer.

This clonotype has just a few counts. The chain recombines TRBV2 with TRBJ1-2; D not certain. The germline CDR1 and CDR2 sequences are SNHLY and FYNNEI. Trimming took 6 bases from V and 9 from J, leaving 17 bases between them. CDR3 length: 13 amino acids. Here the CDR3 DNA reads TGTGCCAGCAGCCCCGACGGCCCCCACAGCTACACCTTC. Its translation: CASSPDGPHSYTF.

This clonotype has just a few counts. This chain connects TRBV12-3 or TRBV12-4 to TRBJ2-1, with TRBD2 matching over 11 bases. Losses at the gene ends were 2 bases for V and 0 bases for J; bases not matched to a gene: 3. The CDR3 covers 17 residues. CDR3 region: CASSLRTSGFSYNEQFF. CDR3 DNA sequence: TGTGCCAGCAGTTTACGGACTAGCGGGTTCTCCTACAATGAGCAGTTCTTC.

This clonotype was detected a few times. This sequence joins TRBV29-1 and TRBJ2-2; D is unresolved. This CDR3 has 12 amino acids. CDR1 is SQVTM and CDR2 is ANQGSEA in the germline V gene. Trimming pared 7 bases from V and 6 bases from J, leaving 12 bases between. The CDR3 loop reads CSALTRAGELFF. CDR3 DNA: TGCAGCGCCCTAACCCGGGCCGGGGAGCTGTTTTTT.

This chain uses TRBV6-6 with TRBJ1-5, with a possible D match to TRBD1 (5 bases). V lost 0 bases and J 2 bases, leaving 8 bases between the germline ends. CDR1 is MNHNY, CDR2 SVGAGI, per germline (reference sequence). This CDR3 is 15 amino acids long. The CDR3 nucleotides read TGTGCCAGCAGTTACTCGGGGGACCGCAATCAGCCCCAGCATTTT. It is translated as CASSYSGDRNQPQHF.

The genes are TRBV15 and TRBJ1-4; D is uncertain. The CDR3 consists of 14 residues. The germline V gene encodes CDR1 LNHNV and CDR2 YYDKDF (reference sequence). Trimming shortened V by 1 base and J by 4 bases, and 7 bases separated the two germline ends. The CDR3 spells CATSRVGVNEKLFF. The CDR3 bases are TGTGCCACCAGCAGAGTGGGAGTTAATGAAAAACTGTTTTTT.

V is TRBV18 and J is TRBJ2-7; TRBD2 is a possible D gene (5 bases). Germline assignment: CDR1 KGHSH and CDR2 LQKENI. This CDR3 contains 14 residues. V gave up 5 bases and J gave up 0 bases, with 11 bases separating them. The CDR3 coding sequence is TGTGCCAGCTCAAAGCAGGAGGACTCCTACGAGCAGTACTTC. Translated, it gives CASSKQEDSYEQYF.

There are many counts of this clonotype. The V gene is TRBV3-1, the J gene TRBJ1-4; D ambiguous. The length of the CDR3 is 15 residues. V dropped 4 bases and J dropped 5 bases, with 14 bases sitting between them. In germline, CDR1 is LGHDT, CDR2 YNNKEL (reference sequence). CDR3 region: CASSLRTAMNEKLFF. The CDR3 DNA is TGTGCCAGCAGCCTGCGGACGGCCATGAATGAAAAACTGTTTTTT.

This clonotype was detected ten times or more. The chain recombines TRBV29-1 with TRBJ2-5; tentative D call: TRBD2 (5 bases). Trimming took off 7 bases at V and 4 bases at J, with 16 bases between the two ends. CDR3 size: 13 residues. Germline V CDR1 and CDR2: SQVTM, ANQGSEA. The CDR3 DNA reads TGCAGCGCCAGTACTAGGTTCGGAGAGACCCAGTACTTC. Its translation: CSASTRFGETQYF.

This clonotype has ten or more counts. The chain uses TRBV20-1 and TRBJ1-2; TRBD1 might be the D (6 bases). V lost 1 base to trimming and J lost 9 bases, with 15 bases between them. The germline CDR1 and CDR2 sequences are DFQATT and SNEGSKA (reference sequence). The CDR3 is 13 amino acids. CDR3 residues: CSARVTAGASYTF. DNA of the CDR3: TGCAGTGCTAGAGTTACGGCAGGGGCAAGCTACACCTTC.

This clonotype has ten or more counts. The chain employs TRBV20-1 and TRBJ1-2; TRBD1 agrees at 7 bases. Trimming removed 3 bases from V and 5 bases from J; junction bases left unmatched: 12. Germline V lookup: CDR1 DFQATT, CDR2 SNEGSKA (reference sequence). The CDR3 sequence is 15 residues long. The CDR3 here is CSARKGASGFYGYTF. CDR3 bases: TGCAGTGCTAGGAAGGGGGCGTCGGGGTTTTATGGCTACACCTTC.

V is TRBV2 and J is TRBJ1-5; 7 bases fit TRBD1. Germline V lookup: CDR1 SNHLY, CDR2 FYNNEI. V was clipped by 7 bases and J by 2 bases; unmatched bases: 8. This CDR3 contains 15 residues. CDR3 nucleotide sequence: TGTGCCAGCACTAGGGGACAGTTCGGCAATCAGCCCCAGCATTTT. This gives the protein CASTRGQFGNQPQHF.

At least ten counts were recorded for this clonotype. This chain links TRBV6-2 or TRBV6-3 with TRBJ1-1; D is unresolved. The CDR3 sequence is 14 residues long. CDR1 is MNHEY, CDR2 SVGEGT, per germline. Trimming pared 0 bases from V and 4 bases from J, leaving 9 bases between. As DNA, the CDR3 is TGTGCCAGCAGTTACTCTGCCGGTGGCACTGAAGCTTTCTTT. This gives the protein CASSYSAGGTEAFF.

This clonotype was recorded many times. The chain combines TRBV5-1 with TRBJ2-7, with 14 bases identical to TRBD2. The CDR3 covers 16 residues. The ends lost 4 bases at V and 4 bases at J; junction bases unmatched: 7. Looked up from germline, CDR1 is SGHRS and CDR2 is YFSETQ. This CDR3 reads CASSPPGLAGGYEQYF. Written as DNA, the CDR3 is TGCGCCAGCAGCCCTCCCGGACTAGCGGGAGGTTACGAGCAGTACTTC. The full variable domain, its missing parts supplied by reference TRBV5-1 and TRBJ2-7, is KAGVTQTPRYLIKTRGQQVTLSCSPISGHRSVSWYQQTPGQGLQFLFEYFSETQRNKGNFPGRFSGRQFSNSRSEMNVSTLELGDSALYLCASSPPGLAGGYEQYFGPGTRLTVT.

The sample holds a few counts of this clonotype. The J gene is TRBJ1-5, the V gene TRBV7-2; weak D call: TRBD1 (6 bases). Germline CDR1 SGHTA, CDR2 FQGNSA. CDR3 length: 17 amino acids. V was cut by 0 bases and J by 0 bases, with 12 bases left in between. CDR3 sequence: CASSLAAGARSNQPQHF. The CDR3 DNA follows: TGTGCCAGCAGCTTAGCAGCGGGGGCTCGTAGCAATCAGCCCCAGCATTTT.

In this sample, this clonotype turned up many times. The DNA for the CDR3 is TGTGCCAGCAGTGAACTGGGCAGATCCCGCTCTGGAAACACCATATATTTT. Protein sequence: CASSELGRSRSGNTIYF. The rearrangement uses TRBV25-1 and TRBJ1-3; D unclear. This CDR3 region has 17 residues. From germline, CDR1 is MGHDK and CDR2 SYGVNS. The V and J ends lost 2 bases and 0 bases respectively, with 14 bases between them.

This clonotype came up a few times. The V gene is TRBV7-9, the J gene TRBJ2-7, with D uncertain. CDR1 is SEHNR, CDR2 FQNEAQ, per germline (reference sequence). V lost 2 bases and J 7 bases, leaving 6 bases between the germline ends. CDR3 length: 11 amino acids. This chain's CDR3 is CASSLQTEQYF. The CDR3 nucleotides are TGTGCCAGCAGCTTACAGACAGAGCAGTACTTC.

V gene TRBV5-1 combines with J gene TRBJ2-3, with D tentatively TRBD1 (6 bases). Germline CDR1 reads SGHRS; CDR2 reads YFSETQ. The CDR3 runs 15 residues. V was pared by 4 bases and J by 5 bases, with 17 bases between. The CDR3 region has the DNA TGCGCCAGCAGCGCCGACAGGACGAGTGAAGATACGCAGTATTTT. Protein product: CASSADRTSEDTQYF.

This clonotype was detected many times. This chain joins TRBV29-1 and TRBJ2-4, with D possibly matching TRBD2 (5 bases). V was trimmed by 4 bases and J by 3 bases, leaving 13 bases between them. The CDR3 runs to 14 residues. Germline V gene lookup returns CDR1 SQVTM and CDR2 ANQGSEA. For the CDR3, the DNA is TGCAGCGTTGTCGGGGTTGATCTCAAAAACATTCAGTACTTC. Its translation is CSVVGVDLKNIQYF.

The CDR3: CASSLWSETQYF. CDR3 sequence (DNA): TGTGCCAGCAGTTTATGGTCGGAGACCCAGTACTTC. The chain couples TRBV28 to TRBJ2-5; D not resolved. The CDR3 contains 12 residues. Trimming removed 0 bases at V and 5 bases at J, with 4 bases between. Germline V lookup: CDR1 MDHEN, CDR2 SYDVKM.

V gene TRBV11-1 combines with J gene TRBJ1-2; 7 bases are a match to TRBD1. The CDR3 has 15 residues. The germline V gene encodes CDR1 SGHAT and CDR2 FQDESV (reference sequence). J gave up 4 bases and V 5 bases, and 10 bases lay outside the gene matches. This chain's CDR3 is CASSPMTGNPYGYTF. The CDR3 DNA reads TGTGCCAGCAGCCCGATGACAGGGAACCCCTATGGCTACACCTTC.

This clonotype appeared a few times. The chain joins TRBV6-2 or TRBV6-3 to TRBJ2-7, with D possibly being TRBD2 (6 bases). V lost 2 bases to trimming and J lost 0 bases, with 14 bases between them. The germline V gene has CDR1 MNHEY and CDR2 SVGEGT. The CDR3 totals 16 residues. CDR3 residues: CASSYRGRRGSYEQYF. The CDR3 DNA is TGTGCCAGCAGTTACCGGGGCCGGAGGGGCTCCTACGAGCAGTACTTC.

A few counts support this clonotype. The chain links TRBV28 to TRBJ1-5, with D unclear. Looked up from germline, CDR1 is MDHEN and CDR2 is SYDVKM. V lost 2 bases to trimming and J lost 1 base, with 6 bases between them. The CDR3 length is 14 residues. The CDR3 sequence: CASSLKQSNQPQHF. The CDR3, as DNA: TGTGCCAGCAGTTTAAAACAGAGCAATCAGCCCCAGCATTTT.

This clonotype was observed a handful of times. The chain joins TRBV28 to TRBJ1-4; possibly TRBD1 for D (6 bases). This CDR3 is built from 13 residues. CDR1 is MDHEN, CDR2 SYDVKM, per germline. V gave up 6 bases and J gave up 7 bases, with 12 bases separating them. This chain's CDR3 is CASRGRGSEKLFF. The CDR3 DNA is TGTGCCAGCAGGGGCAGGGGAAGTGAAAAACTGTTTTTT.

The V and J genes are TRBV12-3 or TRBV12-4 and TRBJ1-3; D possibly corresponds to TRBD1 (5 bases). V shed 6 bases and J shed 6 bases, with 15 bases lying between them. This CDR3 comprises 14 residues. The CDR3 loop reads CASSNGWGENTIYF. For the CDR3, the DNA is TGTGCCAGCAGCAACGGTTGGGGGGAAAACACCATATATTTT.

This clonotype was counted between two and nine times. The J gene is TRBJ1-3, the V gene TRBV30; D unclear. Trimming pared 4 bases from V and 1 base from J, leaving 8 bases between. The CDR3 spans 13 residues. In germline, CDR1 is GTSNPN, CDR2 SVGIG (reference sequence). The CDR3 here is CAWTATSGNTIYF. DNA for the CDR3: TGTGCCTGGACAGCGACGTCTGGAAACACCATATATTTT.

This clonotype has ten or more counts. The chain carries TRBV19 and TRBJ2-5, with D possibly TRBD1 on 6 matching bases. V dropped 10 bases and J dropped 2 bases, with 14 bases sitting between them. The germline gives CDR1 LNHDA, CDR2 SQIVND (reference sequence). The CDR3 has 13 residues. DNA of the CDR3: TGTGCCACTTCGGTCGGACAGCAAGAGACCCAGTACTTC. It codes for CATSVGQQETQYF. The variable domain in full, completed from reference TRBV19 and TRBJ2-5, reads DGGITQSPKYLFRKEGQNVTLSCEQNLNHDAMYWYRQDPGQGLRLIYYSQIVNDFQKGDIAEGYSVSREKKESFPLTVTSAQKNPTAFYLCATSVGQQETQYFGPGTRLLVL.

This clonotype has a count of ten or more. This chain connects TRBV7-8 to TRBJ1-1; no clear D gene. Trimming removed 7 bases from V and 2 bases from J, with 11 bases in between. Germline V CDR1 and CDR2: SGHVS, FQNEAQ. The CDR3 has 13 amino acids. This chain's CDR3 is CASTVRRNTEAFF. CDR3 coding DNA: TGTGCCAGCACCGTAAGGAGAAACACTGAAGCTTTCTTT.

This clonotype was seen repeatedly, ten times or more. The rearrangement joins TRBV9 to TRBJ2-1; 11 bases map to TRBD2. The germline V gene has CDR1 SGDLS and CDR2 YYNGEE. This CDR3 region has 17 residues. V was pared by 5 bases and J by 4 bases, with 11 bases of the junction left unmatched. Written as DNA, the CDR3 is TGTGCCAGCAGTTATTCCCCTAGCGGGGGGATTTACAATGAGCAGTTCTTC. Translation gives CASSYSPSGGIYNEQFF.

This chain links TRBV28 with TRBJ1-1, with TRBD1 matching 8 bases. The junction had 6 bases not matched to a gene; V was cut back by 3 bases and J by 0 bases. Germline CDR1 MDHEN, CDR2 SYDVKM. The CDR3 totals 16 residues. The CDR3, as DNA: TGTGCCAGCAGTTTTTCAGGGGGCAATTTGAACACTGAAGCTTTCTTT. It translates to CASSFSGGNLNTEAFF.

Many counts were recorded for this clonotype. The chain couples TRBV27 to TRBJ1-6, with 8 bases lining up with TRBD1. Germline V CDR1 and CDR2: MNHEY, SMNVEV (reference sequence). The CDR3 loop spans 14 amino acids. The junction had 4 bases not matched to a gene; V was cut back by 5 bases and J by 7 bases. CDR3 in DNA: TGTGCCAGCAGTATTCGACAGGGGAATTCACCCCTCCACTTT. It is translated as CASSIRQGNSPLHF.